The rows below give T cell receptor beta chains drawn from one sample of a study of radiotherapy plus CTLA-4 blockade in lung cancer. The table came from immunoSEQ multiplex PCR; TCRdb's copy has only in-frame clones and leaves some out. The sample carries about 45,000 clones, over 55% recorded once. The sequencing used peripheral blood, collected from a patient treated with radiotherapy plus ipilimumab. These receptors originate from a human donor with non-small cell lung cancer who had a partial response to radiotherapy plus ipilimumab. Each CDR3 is given without its conserved first and last residue.

j_call cdr3_length v_call cdr3_aa
TRBJ2-5 13 TRBV5-1 ASSDGQIPQETQY
TRBJ1-5 10 TRBV27 ASRGGNQPQH
TRBJ1-5 12 TRBV11-1 ASSRGGNNQPQH
TRBJ1-1 12 TRBV28 ASTEGALNTEAF
TRBJ2-3 10 TRBV29-1 SVQLAGDTQY
TRBJ2-5 14 TRBV18 ASSAGGAGGEETQY
TRBJ1-5 9 TRBV7-8 ASSNSGPQH
TRBJ1-1 12 TRBV6-1 ASSEQGVNTEAF
TRBJ1-1 13 TRBV9 ASSVDPGASVEAF
TRBJ2-7 11 TRBV13 ASSPGLSYEQY
TRBJ1-5 13 TRBV19 ASRTGQGRYQPQH
TRBJ2-1 12 TRBV7-3 ASSPGLFYNEQF
TRBJ1-3 12 TRBV7-9 ASSFGSSGNTIY
TRBJ2-3 14 TRBV30 AWHPLLAGRSDTQY
TRBJ1-5 12 TRBV23-1 ASSQSRENQPQH
TRBJ1-5 12 TRBV6-1 ASSPSTKNQPQH
TRBJ2-1 11 TRBV6-1 ASSVGSLNEQF
TRBJ1-5 11 TRBV2 ASALRDDQPQH
TRBJ2-7 10 TRBV10-3 AINQGGYEQY
TRBJ2-2 17 TRBV15 ATSRDRRTGPRDTGELF
TRBJ2-7 11 TRBV29-1 SVEGGQVYEQY
TRBJ2-5 12 TRBV5-6 ASSWGLNQETQY
TRBJ1-6 14 TRBV5-7 ASSSADSSYNSPLH
TRBJ1-2 12 TRBV15 ATSRDRQGGGYT
TRBJ2-3 12 TRBV19 ASRDNRAADTQY
TRBJ1-1 12 TRBV5-1 ASSLLGMNTEAF
TRBJ2-7 14 TRBV7-6 ASSPSTGQGISEQY
TRBJ2-7 11 TRBV30 AKDEGDSYEQY
TRBJ2-7 9 TRBV7-2 ASSLALEQY
TRBJ2-3 16 TRBV9 ASSPRGVLAGGPDTQY
TRBJ2-3 11 TRBV6-5 ASRRASGDTQY
TRBJ1-2 12 TRBV29-1 SVNFAGTGLSYT
TRBJ1-6 10 TRBV6-6 ASSYSGGPLH
TRBJ1-1 11 TRBV27 ASSRTGGTEAF
TRBJ2-7 11 TRBV9 ASSFGQGSEQY
TRBJ2-5 13 TRBV5-1 ASSSGGAIQETQY